This T cell receptor (beta chain) was recorded in a study of cytomegalovirus exposure and HLA in healthy donors (dated by TCRdb to 2017 to 2019). Background for the entire study: The roughly 700 repertoires of the first cohort and the approximately 130 validation repertoires were produced on the same platform, according to a later analysis. A separate validation cohort of roughly 130 different subjects was used in addition to the approximately 640-subject first cohort. The aim of the study was to test whether cataloging public T cell receptors could identify signatures of past pathogen exposure. To predict cytomegalovirus infection status, the study combined high-throughput TCR immunosequencing, statistical association of individual TCRs with disease status, and machine learning.

Library preparation employed the immunoSEQ multiplex PCR assay. From the authors' description of their analysis: A statistical classification framework was developed to diagnose cytomegalovirus status using the catalog of TCR beta chain sequences. TCRdb re-hosts the immuneACCESS table, in-frame sequences only. Its copies lack some clones; in the studies checked, an unresolved V gene accounts for under half of them, and the cause for the rest is not known. V, J and clone size derive from that table, while D and trimming were established from the DNA sequence. Recorded for this sample are approximately 210,000 clones; 86% of them occurred a single time. In total, the top ten clones hold more than 1.1% of the sample. Regarding this clone: It has no known antigen specificity. No base quality values were provided; no much bigger clone lies one nucleotide off.

Points the paper makes about the study in general: The classifier was reported to diagnose cytomegalovirus status with high specificity and sensitivity in both the original cohort and the validation cohort. Three of the identified cytomegalovirus-associated TCR beta chains were confirmed in vitro to be specific for cytomegalovirus antigens. The authors suggested that the approach could potentially be generalized to other disease states and immunological phenotypes. In a later analysis, TCRs clustered in the first cohort were found to also tend to co-occur in the 110 or so validation repertoires, with 85% to 95% of cluster scores above 0. The study gave a list of 150 to 200 TCR beta chains associated with cytomegalovirus. While some public TCRs were present in many individuals, most TCR sequences turned up only very rarely across donors. A later analysis lacked HLA typing for the validation cohort, so it scored co-occurrence in that cohort across all 110 or so repertoires.

The germline V gene yields SQVTM for CDR1 and ANQGSEA for CDR2. The junction shows trimming of 5 bases on V and 7 bases on J, and the gene matches do not reach 10 bases of it. Inclusive of the bounding cysteine and phenylalanine, the CDR3 is 13 residues long. Only the CDR3 part of the read is kept: 39 bases, read in frame from the first base. The donors belonged to the validation cohort of over a hundred subjects, which was separate from the 666-subject first cohort. The rearrangement combines TRBV29-1 with TRBJ1-2; the junction holds 7 bases that match TRBD1. The clonotype was recovered from a woman aged 18-29 years in good health and CMV-seronegative. What was sequenced was PBMCs. CDR3 loop: CSVTTGAESGYTF. The DNA is TGCAGCGTTACTACAGGGGCGGAGAGTGGCTACACCTTC.